This entry lists 11 T cell receptor beta chains sequenced from one sample in a study of PD-L1 blockade in urothelial cancer. Method: immunoSEQ multiplex PCR; TCRdb's copy keeps in-frame clones and lacks some. This sample has roughly 49,000 clones, with around 84% found just once. Sample time point: pretreatment peripheral blood. Sequences were derived from PBMCs, sampled around atezolizumab (anti-PD-L1) treatment. All receptors come from a man in his 60s with urothelial cancer.

The CDR3 nucleotides read TGTGCCAGCAGCTGGGGACAGAGGAACACTGAAGCTTTCTTT. It codes for CASSWGQRNTEAFF. This chain connects TRBV7-9 to TRBJ1-1; TRBD1 matches 7 bases. V dropped 4 bases and J dropped 1; count of bases not matched to a gene: 3. The germline CDR1 and CDR2 sequences are SEHNR and FQNEAQ (reference sequence). The CDR3 totals 14 residues.

The rearrangement joins TRBV27 to TRBJ1-4, with a possible D match to TRBD1 (5 bases). Germline assignment: CDR1 MNHEY and CDR2 SMNVEV (reference sequence). The CDR3 loop spans 16 amino acids. V dropped 1 base and J dropped 7 bases, with 16 bases sitting between them. The CDR3 nucleotides are TGTGCCAGCAGTTTATTAGCAGGGCTATCGAGTGAAAAACTGTTTTTT. Translating gives CASSLLAGLSSEKLFF.

This chain joins TRBV19 and TRBJ1-1, with D hard to call. Germline V CDR1 and CDR2: LNHDA, SQIVND (reference sequence). V dropped 2 bases and J dropped 4 bases, with 11 bases sitting between them. The CDR3 length is 14 residues. CDR3 residues: CASSISTWSTEAFF. The CDR3, as DNA: TGTGCCAGTAGTATAAGTACCTGGAGCACTGAAGCTTTCTTT.

The V and J genes are TRBV11-3 and TRBJ2-7, with unresolved D. CDR3 length: 12 residues. In germline, CDR1 is SGHNT, CDR2 YENEEA. Trimming cost V 4 bases and J 0 bases, with 4 bases left between them. CDR3 sequence: CASSSISYEQYF. As DNA, the CDR3 is TGTGCCAGCAGCTCCATCTCCTACGAGCAGTACTTC.

The chain links TRBV19 to TRBJ2-6; 9 nucleotides agree with TRBD2. The CDR3 sequence is 17 residues long. Germline-derived CDR1 and CDR2 are LNHDA and SQIVND (reference sequence). The V gene end was trimmed by 8 bases and the J gene end by 2 bases; junction bases not matched to a gene: 10. The CDR3 here is CASSQSGGLAGANVLTF. DNA for the CDR3: TGTGCCAGTTCCCAGAGCGGGGGGCTGGCTGGGGCCAACGTCCTGACTTTC.

This sequence joins TRBV5-1 and TRBJ1-1; D remains ambiguous. The germline V gene has CDR1 SGHRS and CDR2 YFSETQ. The CDR3 spans 15 residues. The V and J ends lost 0 bases and 0 bases respectively, with 9 bases between them. CDR3 protein: CASSLVGVLNTEAFF. In DNA form, the CDR3 reads TGCGCCAGCAGCTTGGTCGGAGTGCTGAACACTGAAGCTTTCTTT.

J is TRBJ2-7 and V is TRBV5-1; 7 bases are shared with TRBD1. Germline V gene data show CDR1 as SGHRS and CDR2 as YFSETQ. This CDR3 is built from 14 residues. The trim removed 4 bases at V and 1 base at J, leaving 5 bases unmatched. CDR3: CASSTPGQSYEQYF. The CDR3 DNA is TGCGCCAGCAGCACCCCGGGACAGTCCTACGAGCAGTACTTC.

The genes are TRBV19 and TRBJ1-5, with 7 bases that match TRBD1. V lost 7 bases, J lost 4 bases, and 10 bases stayed unmatched. Germline CDR1 LNHDA, CDR2 SQIVND (reference sequence). The CDR3 is 15 residues long. CDR3 loop: CASKDWTGANQPQHF. The CDR3 DNA reads TGTGCCAGTAAGGATTGGACAGGTGCTAATCAGCCCCAGCATTTT.

This rearrangement joins TRBV19 to TRBJ1-6; TRBD1 aligns across 9 bases. Per germline, CDR1 LNHDA and CDR2 SQIVND (reference sequence). With 4 bases clipped from V and 7 bases from J, the junction kept 2 bases outside the gene matches. The CDR3 spans 14 residues. The DNA for the CDR3 is TGTGCCAGTAGTACTGGACAGGGGAATTCACCCCTCCACTTT. Its translation is CASSTGQGNSPLHF.

The gene calls are TRBV5-4 and TRBJ2-5, with TRBD1 matching over 9 bases. V dropped 0 bases and J dropped 2; count of bases not matched to a gene: 5. Germline V gives CDR1 SGHNT, CDR2 YYREEE (reference sequence). The CDR3 extends over 16 amino acids. CDR3 in DNA: TGTGCCAGCAGCTTGGATCTCGGGACAGGGCAAGAGACCCAGTACTTC. Protein product: CASSLDLGTGQETQYF.

The V and J genes are TRBV10-3 and TRBJ1-6; tentatively, D is TRBD1 (6 bases). The V and J ends lost 9 bases and 9 bases respectively, with 15 bases between them. Germline CDR1 and CDR2: ENHRY and SYGVKD. The CDR3 totals 13 residues. This CDR3 is CAIGGGRGSPLHF. As DNA, the CDR3 is TGTGCCATTGGCGGGGGCAGGGGTTCACCCCTCCACTTT.